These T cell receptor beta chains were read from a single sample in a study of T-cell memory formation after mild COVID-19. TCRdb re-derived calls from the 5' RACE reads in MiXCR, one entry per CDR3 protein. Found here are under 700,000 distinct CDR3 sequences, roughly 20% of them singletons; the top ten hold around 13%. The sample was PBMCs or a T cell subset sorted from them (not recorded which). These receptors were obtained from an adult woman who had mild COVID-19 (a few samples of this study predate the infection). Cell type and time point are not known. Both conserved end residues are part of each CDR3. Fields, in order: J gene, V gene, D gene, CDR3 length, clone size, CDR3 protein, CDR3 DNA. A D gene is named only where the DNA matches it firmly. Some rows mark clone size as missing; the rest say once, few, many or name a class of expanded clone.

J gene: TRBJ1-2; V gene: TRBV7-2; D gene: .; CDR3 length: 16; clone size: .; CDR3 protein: CASSLFVDIKNYGYTF; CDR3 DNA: TGTGCCAGCAGCTTATTTGTGGACATTAAGAACTATGGCTACACCTTC
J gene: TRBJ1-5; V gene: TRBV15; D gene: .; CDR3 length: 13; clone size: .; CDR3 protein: CATSRAGISGQHF; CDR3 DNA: TGTGCCACCAGCAGAGCCGGGATTTCGGGCCAGCATTTT
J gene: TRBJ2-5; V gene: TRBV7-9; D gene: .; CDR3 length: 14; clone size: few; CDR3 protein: CASSLEGRRETQYF; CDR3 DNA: TGTGCCAGCAGCTTAGAGGGCAGGCGGGAGACCCAGTACTTC
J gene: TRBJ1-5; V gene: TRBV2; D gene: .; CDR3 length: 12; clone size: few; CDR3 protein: CASSRGSQPQHF; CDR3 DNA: TGTGCCAGCTCCCGGGGGAGTCAGCCCCAGCATTTT
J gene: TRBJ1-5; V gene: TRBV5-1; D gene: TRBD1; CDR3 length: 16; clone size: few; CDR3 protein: CASSLSGRGRGQPQHF; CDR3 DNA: TGCGCCAGCAGCTTGAGCGGCAGGGGGCGAGGTCAGCCCCAGCATTTT
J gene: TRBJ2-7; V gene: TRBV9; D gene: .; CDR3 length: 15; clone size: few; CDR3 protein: CASSLRSDGPYEQYF; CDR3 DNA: TGTGCCAGCAGCCTTCGATCAGATGGTCCCTACGAGCAGTACTTC
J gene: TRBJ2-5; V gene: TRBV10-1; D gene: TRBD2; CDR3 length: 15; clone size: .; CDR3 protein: CASSRVAGVQETQYF; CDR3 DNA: TGCGCCAGCAGTCGAGTAGCGGGAGTCCAAGAGACCCAGTACTTC
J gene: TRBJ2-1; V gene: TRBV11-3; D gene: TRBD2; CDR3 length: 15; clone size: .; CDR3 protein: CASSPQVAGGNEQFF; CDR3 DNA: TGTGCCAGCAGCCCCCAGGTAGCGGGAGGTAATGAGCAGTTCTTC
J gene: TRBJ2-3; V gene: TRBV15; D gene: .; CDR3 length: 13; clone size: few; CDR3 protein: CATSRVLTDTQYF; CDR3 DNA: TGTGCCACCAGCAGAGTCCTCACAGATACGCAGTATTTT
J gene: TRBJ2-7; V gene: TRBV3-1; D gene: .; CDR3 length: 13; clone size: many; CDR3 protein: CASSRNGEYEQYF; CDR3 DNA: TGTGCCAGCAGCCGGAACGGTGAATACGAGCAGTACTTC
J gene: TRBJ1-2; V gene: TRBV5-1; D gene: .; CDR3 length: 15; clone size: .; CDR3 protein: CASSLAGSPSGGYTF; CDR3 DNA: TGCGCCAGCAGCTTGGCCGGCAGCCCGTCTGGAGGCTACACCTTC
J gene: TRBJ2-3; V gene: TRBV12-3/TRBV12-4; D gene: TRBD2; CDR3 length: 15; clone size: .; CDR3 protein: CASTLAGELTDTQYF; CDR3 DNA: TGTGCCAGCACCTTAGCGGGGGAGCTCACAGATACGCAGTATTTT
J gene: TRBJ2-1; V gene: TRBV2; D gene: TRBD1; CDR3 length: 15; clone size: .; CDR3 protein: CASSAQGARNNEQFF; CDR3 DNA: TGTGCCAGCAGTGCACAGGGGGCAAGGAACAATGAGCAGTTCTTC
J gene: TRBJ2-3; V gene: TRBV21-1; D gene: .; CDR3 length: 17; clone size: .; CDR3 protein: CASSTRVLAGALDTQYF; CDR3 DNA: TGTGCCAGCAGCACACGCGTTTTAGCGGGGGCCTTAGATACGCAGTATTTT
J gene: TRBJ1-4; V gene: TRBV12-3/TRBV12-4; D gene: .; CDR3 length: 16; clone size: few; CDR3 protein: CASSGADSRGNEKLFF; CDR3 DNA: TGTGCCAGCAGCGGGGCGGACAGTAGGGGTAATGAAAAACTGTTTTTT
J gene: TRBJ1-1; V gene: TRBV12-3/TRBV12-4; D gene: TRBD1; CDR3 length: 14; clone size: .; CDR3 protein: CASSTGGFFTEAFF; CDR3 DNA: TGTGCCAGCAGTACAGGGGGGTTCTTTACTGAAGCTTTCTTT
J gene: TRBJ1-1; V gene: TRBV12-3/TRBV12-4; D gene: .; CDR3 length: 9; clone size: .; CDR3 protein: CASRPGTFF; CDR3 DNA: TGTGCCAGCAGACCCGGGACTTTCTTT
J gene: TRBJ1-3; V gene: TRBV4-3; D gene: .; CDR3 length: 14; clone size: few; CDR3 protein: CASSQDSARNTIYF; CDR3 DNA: TGCGCCAGCAGCCAAGATTCTGCCCGAAACACCATATATTTT
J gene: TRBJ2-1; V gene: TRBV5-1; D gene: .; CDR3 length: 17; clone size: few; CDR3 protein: CASSLGPRVSGYNEQFF; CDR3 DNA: TGCGCCAGCAGCTTGGGCCCAAGGGTTAGCGGCTACAATGAGCAGTTCTTC
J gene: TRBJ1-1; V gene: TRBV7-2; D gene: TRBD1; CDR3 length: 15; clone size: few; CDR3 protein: CASSLAMTGTGEAFF; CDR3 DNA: TGTGCCAGCAGCTTAGCTATGACTGGGACAGGGGAAGCTTTCTTT
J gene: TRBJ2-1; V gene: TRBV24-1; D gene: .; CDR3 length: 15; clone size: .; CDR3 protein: CATSDLASSHNEQFF; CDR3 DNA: TGTGCCACCAGTGATTTGGCCAGCTCCCACAATGAGCAGTTCTTC
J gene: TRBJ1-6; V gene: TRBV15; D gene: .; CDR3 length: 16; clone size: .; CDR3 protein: CATSRGPAGVDSPLHF; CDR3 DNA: TGTGCCACCAGCAGAGGTCCGGCAGGGGTGGATTCACCCCTCCACTTT
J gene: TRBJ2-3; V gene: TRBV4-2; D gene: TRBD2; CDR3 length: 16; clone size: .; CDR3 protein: CASSALTRGDTDTQYF; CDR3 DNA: TGTGCCAGCAGCGCACTGACGCGGGGGGACACAGATACGCAGTATTTT
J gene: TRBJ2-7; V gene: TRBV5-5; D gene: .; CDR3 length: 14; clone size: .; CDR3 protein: CASSLGGDPYEQYF; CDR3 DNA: TGTGCCAGCAGCTTGGGAGGGGATCCCTACGAGCAGTACTTC
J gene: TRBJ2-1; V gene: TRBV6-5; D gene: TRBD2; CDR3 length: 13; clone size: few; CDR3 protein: CASSLAGANEQFF; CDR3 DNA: TGTGCCAGCAGTCTAGCGGGGGCCAATGAGCAGTTCTTC
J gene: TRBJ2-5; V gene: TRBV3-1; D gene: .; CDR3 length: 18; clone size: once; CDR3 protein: CASSQVTPRQGGGETQYF; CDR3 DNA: TGTGCCAGCAGCCAAGTAACTCCCCGGCAGGGGGGAGGAGAGACCCAGTACTTC
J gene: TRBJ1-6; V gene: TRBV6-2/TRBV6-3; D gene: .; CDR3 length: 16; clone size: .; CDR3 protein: CASRRDLSSYNSPLHF; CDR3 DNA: TGTGCCAGCAGAAGGGATCTGAGCTCCTATAATTCACCCCTCCACTTT
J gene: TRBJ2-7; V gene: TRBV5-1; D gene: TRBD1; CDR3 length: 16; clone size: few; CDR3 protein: CASSSTYGTATYEQYF; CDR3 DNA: TGCGCCAGCAGCTCCACCTACGGGACAGCCACCTACGAGCAGTACTTC
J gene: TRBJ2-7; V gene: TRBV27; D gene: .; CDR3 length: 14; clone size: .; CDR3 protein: CASSFGGSTYEQYF; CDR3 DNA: TGTGCCAGCAGTTTTGGCGGGTCAACCTACGAGCAGTACTTC
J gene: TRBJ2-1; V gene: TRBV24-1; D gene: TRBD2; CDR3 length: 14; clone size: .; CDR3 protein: CATLSGSLSNEQFF; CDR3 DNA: TGTGCCACCCTTAGCGGGAGCCTCTCCAATGAGCAGTTCTTC
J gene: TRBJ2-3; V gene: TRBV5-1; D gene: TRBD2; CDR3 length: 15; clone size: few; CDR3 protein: CASSPGTRGTDTQYF; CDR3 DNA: TGCGCCAGCAGTCCCGGGACTAGAGGTACAGATACGCAGTATTTT
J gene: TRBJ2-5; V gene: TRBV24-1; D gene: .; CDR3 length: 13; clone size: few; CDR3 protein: CATSDLEGETQYF; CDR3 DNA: TGTGCCACCAGTGATTTGGAGGGAGAGACCCAGTACTTC
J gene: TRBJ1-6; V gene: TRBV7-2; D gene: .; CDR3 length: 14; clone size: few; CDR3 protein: CASSHGWTYSPLHF; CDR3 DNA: TGTGCCAGCAGTCATGGGTGGACCTATTCACCCCTCCACTTT
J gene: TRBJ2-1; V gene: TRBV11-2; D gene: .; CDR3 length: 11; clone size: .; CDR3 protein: CASSFGRQQFF; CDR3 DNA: TGTGCCAGCAGTTTCGGACGTCAGCAGTTCTTC
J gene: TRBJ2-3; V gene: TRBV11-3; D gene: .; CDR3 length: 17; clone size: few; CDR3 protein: CASSLNKVLARTDTQYF; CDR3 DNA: TGTGCCAGCAGCTTAAATAAGGTGCTAGCGCGCACAGATACGCAGTATTTT
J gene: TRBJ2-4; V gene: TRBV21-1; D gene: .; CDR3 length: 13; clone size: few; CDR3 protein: CPRPRSTKNIQYF; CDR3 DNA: TGTCCAAGGCCTCGTTCAACCAAAAACATTCAGTACTTC
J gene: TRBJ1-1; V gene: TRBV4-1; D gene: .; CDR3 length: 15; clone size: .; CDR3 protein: CASSQEGGSNTEAFF; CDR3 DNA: TGCGCCAGCAGCCAAGAGGGGGGGAGTAACACTGAAGCTTTCTTT
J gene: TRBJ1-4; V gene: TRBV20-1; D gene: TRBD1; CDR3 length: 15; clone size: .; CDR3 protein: CSASASGGVGEKLFF; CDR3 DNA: TGCAGTGCTAGTGCTTCAGGGGGCGTTGGTGAAAAACTGTTTTTT